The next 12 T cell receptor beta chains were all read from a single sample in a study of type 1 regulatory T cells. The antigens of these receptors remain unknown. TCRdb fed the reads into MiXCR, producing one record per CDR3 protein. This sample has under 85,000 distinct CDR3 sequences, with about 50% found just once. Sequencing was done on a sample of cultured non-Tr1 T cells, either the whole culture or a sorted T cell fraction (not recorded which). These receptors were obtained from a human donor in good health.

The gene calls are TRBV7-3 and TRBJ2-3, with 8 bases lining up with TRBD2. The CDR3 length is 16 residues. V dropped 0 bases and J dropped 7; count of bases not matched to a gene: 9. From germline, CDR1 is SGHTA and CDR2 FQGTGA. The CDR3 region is CASSLTPSGGGYTQYF. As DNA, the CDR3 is TGTGCCAGCAGCTTAACACCGAGCGGGGGAGGATATACGCAGTATTTT.

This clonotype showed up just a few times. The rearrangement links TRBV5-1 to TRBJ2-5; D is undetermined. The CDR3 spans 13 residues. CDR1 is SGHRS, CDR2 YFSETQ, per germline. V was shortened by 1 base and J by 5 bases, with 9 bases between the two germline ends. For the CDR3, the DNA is TGCGCCAGCAGCTTGAAGGTGGACGAGACCCAGTACTTC. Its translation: CASSLKVDETQYF.

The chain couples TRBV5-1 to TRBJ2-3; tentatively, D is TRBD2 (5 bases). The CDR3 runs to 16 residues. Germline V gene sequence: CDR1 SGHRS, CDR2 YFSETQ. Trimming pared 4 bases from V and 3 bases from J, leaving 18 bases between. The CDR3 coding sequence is TGCGCCAGCAGCCTAGCCCTGGGGTTGGTAACAGATACGCAGTATTTT. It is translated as CASSLALGLVTDTQYF.

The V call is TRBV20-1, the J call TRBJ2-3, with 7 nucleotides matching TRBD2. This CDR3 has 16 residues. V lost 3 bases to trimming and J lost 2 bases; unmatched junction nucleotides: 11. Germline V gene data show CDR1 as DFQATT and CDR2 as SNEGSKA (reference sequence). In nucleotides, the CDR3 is TGCAGTGCTAGGGAAGGCGAGCGGGGTTACACAGATACGCAGTATTTT. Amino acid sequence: CSAREGERGYTDTQYF.

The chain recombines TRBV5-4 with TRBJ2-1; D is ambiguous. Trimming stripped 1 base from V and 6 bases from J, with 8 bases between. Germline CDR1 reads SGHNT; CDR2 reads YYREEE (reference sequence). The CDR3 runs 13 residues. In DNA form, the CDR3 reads TGTGCCAGCAGCTTGTGGGAACCCAATGAGCAGTTCTTC. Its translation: CASSLWEPNEQFF.

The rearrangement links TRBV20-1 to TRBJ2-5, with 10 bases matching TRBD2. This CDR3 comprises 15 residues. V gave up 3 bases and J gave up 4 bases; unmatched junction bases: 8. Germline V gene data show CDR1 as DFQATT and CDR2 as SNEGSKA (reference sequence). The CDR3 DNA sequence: TGCAGTGCTAGGTTCGAGCGGGGGGGCGTAGAGACCCAGTACTTC. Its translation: CSARFERGGVETQYF.

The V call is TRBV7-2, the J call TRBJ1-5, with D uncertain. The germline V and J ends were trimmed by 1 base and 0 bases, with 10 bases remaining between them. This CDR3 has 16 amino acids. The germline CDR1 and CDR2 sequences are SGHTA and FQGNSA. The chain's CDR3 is CASSLVSSVSNQPQHF. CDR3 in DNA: TGTGCCAGCAGCTTAGTGAGTTCGGTTAGCAATCAGCCCCAGCATTTT.

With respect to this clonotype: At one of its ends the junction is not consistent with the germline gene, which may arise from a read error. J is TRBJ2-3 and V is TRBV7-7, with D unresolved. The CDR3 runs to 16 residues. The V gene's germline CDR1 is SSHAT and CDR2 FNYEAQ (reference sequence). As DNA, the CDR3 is TGTGCTAGCAGCCCTGGTGGGGATTATAGCACAGATACGCAGTATTTT. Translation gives CASSPGGDYSTDTQYF. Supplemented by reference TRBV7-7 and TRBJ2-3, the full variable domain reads GAGVSQSPRYKVTKRGQDVTLRCDPISSHATLYWYQQALGQGPEFLTYFNYEAQPDKSGLPSDRFSAERPEGSISTLTIQRTEQRDSAMYRCASSPGGDYSTDTQYFGPGTRLTVL.

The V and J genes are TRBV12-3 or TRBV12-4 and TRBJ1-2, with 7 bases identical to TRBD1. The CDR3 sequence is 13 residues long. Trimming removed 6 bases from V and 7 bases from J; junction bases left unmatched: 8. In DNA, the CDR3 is TGTGCCAGCAGCCCAGGGGAGGGGGCTGGCTACACCTTC. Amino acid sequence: CASSPGEGAGYTF.

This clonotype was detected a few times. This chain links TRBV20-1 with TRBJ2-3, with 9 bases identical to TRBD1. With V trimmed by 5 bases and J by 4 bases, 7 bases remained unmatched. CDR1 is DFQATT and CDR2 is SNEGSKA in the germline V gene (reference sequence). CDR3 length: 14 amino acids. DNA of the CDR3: TGCAGTGCTGAAACAGGGGGCGTCTCAGATACGCAGTATTTT. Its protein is CSAETGGVSDTQYF.

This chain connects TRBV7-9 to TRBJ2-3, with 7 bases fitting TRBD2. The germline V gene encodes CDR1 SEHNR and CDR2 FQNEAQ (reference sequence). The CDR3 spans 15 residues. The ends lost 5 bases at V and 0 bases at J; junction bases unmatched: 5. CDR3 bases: TGTGCCAGCAGCATTAGCGGGCTTAGCACAGATACGCAGTATTTT. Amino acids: CASSISGLSTDTQYF.

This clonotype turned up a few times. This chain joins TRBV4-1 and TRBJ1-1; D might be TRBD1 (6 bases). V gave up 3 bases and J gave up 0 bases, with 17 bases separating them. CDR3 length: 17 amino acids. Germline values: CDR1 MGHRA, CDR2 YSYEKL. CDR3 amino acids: CASSQGGGRKMNTEAFF. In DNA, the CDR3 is TGCGCCAGCAGCCAGGGGGGGGGCAGGAAAATGAACACTGAAGCTTTCTTT.